One T cell receptor (beta chain) is described in this entry. Its specific antigen is unknown. Base qualities are not provided; no much larger clone lies one nucleotide away. Per the publication, the treatment or condition label means: live attenuated yellow fever vaccine strain. PBMCs were isolated from peripheral blood using a standard Ficoll-Paque protocol. Dynabeads CD4 and CD8 positive selection kits were used to isolate the CD4 and CD8 T-cell fractions. RNA was extracted with TriZol from bulk PBMCs, CD4 and CD8 fractions, and dextramer-positive and dextramer-negative fractions. These data originate in a study of T cells after yellow fever vaccination (dated by TCRdb to between 2019 and 2020). About the full investigation: The SMART-Seq v4 Ultra Low Input RNA kit was used to prepare libraries from fractions with low cell numbers. Bulk TCR alpha and beta repertoires were sequenced longitudinally to track T-cell clones before and after primary and booster YFV17D yellow fever vaccination. Two healthy male donors, one aged 18 to 29 and one aged 30 to 39 years, were included in the cohort. Bulk PBMC replicates and cell subsets were isolated from blood drawn at multiple timepoints before and after both primary and secondary immunization. Beyond this particular receptor, the publication reports: Compared with the primary T-cell response, the secondary T-cell response was faster but weaker, reaching its peak on day 5 rather than on day 15. After the booster, most of the clones that had expanded following primary vaccination were detected again (approximately 95% of CD4 and 80% to 90% of CD8), which suggests that memory was broadly maintained. FACS-sorted repertoires could contain abundant contaminating clonotypes from the bulk population, so computational filtering was required. A small fraction of clonotypes appeared in both the CD4 and CD8 compartments, likely as a result of convergent recombination. The study included only two donors, which limits how far the findings can be generalized.

TCR cDNA was made using 5'RACE template switching, a step that added a universal primer site and unique molecular identifiers. Priming for cDNA synthesis came from both the TCR alpha and TCR beta constant segments. Library amplification used two PCR steps, and the second PCR step added sample barcodes and sequencing adapters. Sequencing of libraries was done on Illumina HiSeq 2500 (2x100 bp) or NovaSeq (2x150 bp). Per the source publication's procedure: MIGEC handled demultiplexing of reads and collapsing into UMI consensus sequences, while MiXCR performed V(D)J alignment. Vaccine-responding clonotypes were identified with edgeR using replicate PBMC samples, with FDR below 0.01 and a log2 fold change above 5 up to day 15 being required. CD4 or CD8 identity was assigned to each bulk clonotype according to whether the clonotype was present at higher abundance in the sequenced CD4 repertoire or the sequenced CD8 repertoire. Through fastp at Q25 and MiXCR, TCRdb rebuilt clones from the public reads, retaining in-frame beta chains. Under each unique CDR3 protein, matching rows form one entry showing the most common genes and DNA. TCRdb's processing, not the study's, gives the V and J calls here. The sample profile shows 200,000 to 300,000 distinct CDR3 sequences; around 6.7% of them were found once. The ten largest clones add up to approximately 1% of the sample.

Counted from cysteine to phenylalanine, this CDR3 has 13 amino acids. Of the read, only the CDR3 DNA is kept; its 39 bases are in frame from base 1. V gives up 3 bases and J gives up 6 bases, and the segment between their germline ends measures 13 bases. The germline V gene (reference sequence) provides CDR1 SGHKS and CDR2 YYEKEE. Source: CD4+ T cells sorted from PBMCs, taken on the day of the yellow fever booster vaccination. This TCR was sampled from a man younger than 45 who received the YFV17D yellow fever vaccine. Recombination linked TRBV5-5 to TRBJ2-7, with TRBD1 perhaps the D gene, on 5 matching bases. The CDR3 here reads CASSSTVSGEQYF. The nucleotide sequence reads as follows: TGTGCCAGCAGCTCGACAGTCTCGGGCGAGCAGTACTTC. The CDR3 plus the reference TRBV5-5 and TRBJ2-7 genes for the other parts give the full variable domain: DAGVTQSPTHLIKTRGQQVTLRCSPISGHKSVSWYQQVLGQGPQFIFQYYEKEERGRGNFPDRFSARQFPNYSSELNVNALLLGDSALYLCASSSTVSGEQYFGPGTRLTVT.